A single sample gave rise to the 20 T cell receptor beta chains below, sequenced in a study of cytomegalovirus exposure and HLA in healthy donors. Primers: 60 Vbeta forward and 13 Jbeta reverse. Method: immunoSEQ multiplex PCR; TCRdb's copy keeps in-frame clones and lacks some. The table shows some 150,000 clones, with 75% to 85% occurring only once. The source material was PBMCs. All receptors derive from a woman between 45 and 65 years old in good health and CMV-seropositive.

V and J are TRBV9 and TRBJ2-7; 9 nucleotides agree with TRBD2. This CDR3 is built from 15 residues. Germline V gene sequence: CDR1 SGDLS, CDR2 YYNGEE. V lost 4 bases, J lost 3 bases, and 8 bases stayed unmatched. The DNA for the CDR3 is TGTGCCAGCAGCCTATCTAGCGGGACCTACTACGAGCAGTACTTC. Translation: CASSLSSGTYYEQYF.

V is TRBV12-5 and J is TRBJ2-3; 8 bases match TRBD2. Germline values: CDR1 LGHNT, CDR2 FRNRAP. V was clipped by 0 bases and J by 0 bases; unmatched bases: 14. The CDR3 is made up of 20 amino acids. The CDR3 nucleotides are TGTGCTAGTGGTTTGGTAAGGGAGCGGGGGTTTCTTATAAGCACAGATACGCAGTATTTT. Translation gives CASGLVRERGFLISTDTQYF. Full variable domain (outside the CDR3, taken from reference TRBV12-5 and TRBJ2-3): DARVTQTPRHKVTEMGQEVTMRCQPILGHNTVFWYRQTMMQGLELLAYFRNRAPLDDSGMPKDRFSAEMPDATLATLKIQPSEPRDSAVYFCASGLVRERGFLISTDTQYFGPGTRLTVL.

The rearrangement joins TRBV27 to TRBJ2-3; TRBD2 matches at 12 bases. This CDR3 is built from 16 residues. After removal of 5 bases from V and 0 bases from J, the junction contained 3 bases not matched to a gene. From germline, CDR1 is MNHEY and CDR2 SMNVEV (reference sequence). Here the CDR3 reads CASSPTSGSSTDTQYF. DNA of the CDR3: TGTGCCAGCAGTCCGACTAGCGGGAGTAGCACAGATACGCAGTATTTT.

This sequence joins TRBV4-3 and TRBJ2-1, with D possibly being TRBD2 (7 bases). The CDR3 length is 18 residues. Looked up from germline, CDR1 is LGHNA and CDR2 is YSLEER. Trimming pared 0 bases from V and 0 bases from J, leaving 15 bases between. The CDR3 nucleotides are TGCGCCAGCAGCCAAGAATTTGAGGGGGACTACTCCTACAATGAGCAGTTCTTC. Protein product: CASSQEFEGDYSYNEQFF.

V gene TRBV19 combines with J gene TRBJ2-2; D is possibly TRBD1 (7 bases). The CDR3 length is 15 residues. V was trimmed by 4 bases and J by 4 bases, leaving 13 bases between them. The germline V gene encodes CDR1 LNHDA and CDR2 SQIVND (reference sequence). DNA of the CDR3: TGTGCCAGTAGTAACCCAGGGGGGACCACCGGGGAGCTGTTTTTT. Protein sequence: CASSNPGGTTGELFF. The full variable domain, rest sourced from reference TRBV19 and TRBJ2-2, is DGGITQSPKYLFRKEGQNVTLSCEQNLNHDAMYWYRQDPGQGLRLIYYSQIVNDFQKGDIAEGYSVSREKKESFPLTVTSAQKNPTAFYLCASSNPGGTTGELFFGEGSRLTVL.

This clone has just one count. This sequence joins TRBV6-1 and TRBJ2-5, with 8 bases lining up with TRBD1. The end of the DNA is better explained by TRBJ2-7, so the J call may be wrong. From germline, CDR1 is MNHNS and CDR2 SASEGT. This CDR3 has 13 amino acids. The CDR3 DNA follows: TGTGCCAGCGGACGGACAGGGCTCTACGAGCAGTACTTC. The encoded protein is CASGRTGLYEQYF.

The rearrangement links TRBV5-1 to TRBJ1-3; D perhaps matches TRBD1 (5 bases). This CDR3 comprises 14 residues. Germline CDR1 SGHRS, CDR2 YFSETQ. The germline V and J ends were trimmed by 3 bases and 2 bases, with 9 bases remaining between them. The CDR3: CASSSTTAGNTIYF. CDR3 in DNA: TGCGCCAGCAGCTCGACGACAGCTGGAAACACCATATATTTT.

J is TRBJ1-5 and V is TRBV9; D uncertain. V lost 4 bases and J lost 10, with 15 bases in between. The CDR3 totals 13 residues. Germline V gives CDR1 SGDLS, CDR2 YYNGEE. Here the CDR3 reads CASSITGRGPQHF. The CDR3 DNA sequence: TGTGCCAGCAGCATAACTGGCCGGGGACCCCAGCATTTT. Filled out from reference TRBV9 and TRBJ1-5, the complete variable domain reads DSGVTQTPKHLITATGQRVTLRCSPRSGDLSVYWYQQSLDQGLQFLIQYYNGEERAKGNILERFSAQQFPDLHSELNLSSLELGDSALYFCASSITGRGPQHFGDGTRLSIL.

The CDR3 region is CASSYPGLDFGTDTQYF. In DNA form, the CDR3 reads TGCGCCAGCAGCTATCCGGGACTAGATTTTGGCACAGATACGCAGTATTTT. The chain has TRBV5-1 and TRBJ2-3; 8 bases are shared with TRBD2. Germline values: CDR1 SGHRS, CDR2 YFSETQ. The V and J ends lost 3 bases and 1 base, in that order; junction bases with no gene match: 10. The CDR3 extends over 17 amino acids.

The chain couples TRBV9 to TRBJ1-1, with TRBD1 identical over 9 bases. The CDR3 sequence is 14 residues long. CDR1 SGDLS and CDR2 YYNGEE come from the germline V gene. V gave up 3 bases and J gave up 9 bases; unmatched junction bases: 9. This CDR3 is CASSARGTGLKAFF. Here the CDR3 DNA reads TGTGCCAGCAGCGCGCGTGGGACAGGGTTAAAAGCTTTCTTT.

The chain uses TRBV10-3 and TRBJ1-2, with 10 positions matching TRBD1. CDR1 ENHRY and CDR2 SYGVKD come from the germline V gene. The CDR3 covers 13 residues. Unmatched junction bases numbered 5, after V lost 7 bases and J lost 6 bases. Written as DNA, the CDR3 is TGTGCCATCATGGGACAGGGGTCGGATGGCTACACCTTC. Translated: CAIMGQGSDGYTF.

This sequence joins TRBV7-9 and TRBJ1-1, with D perhaps matching TRBD1 (6 bases). The V end was cut by 10 bases, the J end by 4 bases, with 16 bases between. Per germline, CDR1 SEHNR and CDR2 FQNEAQ (reference sequence). There are 13 residues in the CDR3. CDR3 residues: CATKQGGGTEAFF. The CDR3 DNA follows: TGTGCCACCAAACAAGGGGGGGGCACTGAAGCTTTCTTT.

This rearrangement joins TRBV18 to TRBJ2-1; possible D gene TRBD2, 6 bases. Trimming removed 0 bases at V and 0 bases at J, with 12 bases between. CDR3 length: 17 residues. Germline CDR1 reads KGHSH; CDR2 reads LQKENI. DNA of the CDR3: TGTGCCAGCTCACCACCGTCTAGCGCAAGCTCCTACAATGAGCAGTTCTTC. The encoded protein is CASSPPSSASSYNEQFF.

This sequence joins TRBV7-8 and TRBJ2-5; 9 bases are shared with TRBD2. Trimming cost V 1 base and J 6 bases; bases outside gene matches: 9. This CDR3 contains 16 residues. In germline, CDR1 is SGHVS, CDR2 FQNEAQ. CDR3 DNA: TGTGCCAGCAGCTTAGTCTTGACAGGGACTAGCAAGACCCAGTACTTC. This encodes CASSLVLTGTSKTQYF.

The chain links TRBV15 to TRBJ1-2; 9 bases are a match to TRBD1. Germline CDR1 is LNHNV and CDR2 is YYDKDF (reference sequence). V was clipped by 3 bases and J by 3 bases; unmatched bases: 2. CDR3 size: 14 residues. The CDR3 loop is CATSRGQGYYGYTF. CDR3 nucleotides: TGTGCCACCAGCAGGGGACAGGGCTACTATGGCTACACCTTC.

This rearrangement joins TRBV7-3 to TRBJ1-1; TRBD1 aligns across 7 bases. The CDR3 contains 13 residues. The ends lost 2 bases at V and 4 bases at J; junction bases unmatched: 1. Looked up from germline, CDR1 is SGHTA and CDR2 is FQGTGA. The CDR3 is CASSLQGGTEAFF. CDR3 nucleotide sequence: TGTGCCAGCAGCTTACAGGGGGGCACTGAAGCTTTCTTT.

The CDR3 loop is CASSLGGTPYEQYF. The DNA for the CDR3 is TGTGCCAGCAGCTTGGGGGGGACACCCTACGAGCAGTACTTC. J is TRBJ2-5 and V is TRBV7-2; the D gene is possibly TRBD2 (7 bases). TRBJ2-7 explains the end of the DNA better; the J call may be wrong. The germline V gene has CDR1 SGHTA and CDR2 FQGNSA. CDR3 size: 14 residues.

The chain joins TRBV29-1 to TRBJ1-5; no clear D gene. In germline, CDR1 is SQVTM, CDR2 ANQGSEA. The CDR3 spans 12 residues. V lost 4 bases and J lost 7, with 11 bases in between. As DNA, the CDR3 is TGCAGCGTTGGGCAGCGTGACCAGCCCCAGCATTTT. Amino acids: CSVGQRDQPQHF.

Comments on this clone: One end of the junction is discordant with germline, which a read error may explain. The chain uses TRBV7-7 and TRBJ2-5, with 8 bases that match TRBD2. The length of the CDR3 is 15 residues. CDR1 and CDR2 (germline): SSHAT, FNYEAQ (reference sequence). CDR3 nucleotides: TGTGCTAGCAGCTTAGGGACTAGTCGTGTTGAGACCCAGTACTTC. Translating it yields CASSLGTSRVETQYF.

This rearrangement joins TRBV5-1 to TRBJ2-2; 9 bases agree with TRBD2. With V trimmed by 0 bases and J by 8 bases, 14 bases remained unmatched. Germline CDR1 and CDR2: SGHRS and YFSETQ. The CDR3 is 18 residues long. CDR3 DNA: TGCGCCAGCAGCTTGGAATTCGGACTAGCGCCTTATCTAGGGGAGCTGTTTTTT. Its translation: CASSLEFGLAPYLGELFF. The full variable domain, rest sourced from reference TRBV5-1 and TRBJ2-2, is KAGVTQTPRYLIKTRGQQVTLSCSPISGHRSVSWYQQTPGQGLQFLFEYFSETQRNKGNFPGRFSGRQFSNSRSEMNVSTLELGDSALYLCASSLEFGLAPYLGELFFGEGSRLTVL.